This TCR beta chain was sequenced in a study of T cell responses to AZD1222 COVID-19 vaccine. Germline CDR1 reads SGHRS; CDR2 reads YFSETQ. This CDR3 spans 16 amino acids. Trimming removed 0 bases from V and 3 bases from J, with 10 bases in between. Sequenced by immunoSEQ multiplex PCR; TCRdb stores in-frame clones only, minus some. The sample contains 180,000 or so clones, about 90% of which appear only once. Worth noting for this clone: Its antigen is still unknown.

Findings and limits, study-wide: Just a handful of AZD1222 recipients tested seropositive at baseline.

The TCR sequence derives from an adult who received the AZD1222 COVID-19 vaccine. Sequencing used peripheral blood, obtained 28 days after the second AZD1222 dose. The chain recombines TRBV5-1 with TRBJ1-6; D unclear. The CDR3 nucleotides read TGCGCCAGCAGCTTGGTAGGTCAGAACTATAATTCACCCCTCCACTTT. Protein sequence: CASSLVGQNYNSPLHF.